The clone carrying this TCR beta chain came up once. Its antigen is unknown. This entry is derived from a study of T cell responses to AZD1222 COVID-19 vaccine. Method: immunoSEQ multiplex PCR; TCRdb's copy keeps in-frame clones and lacks some. The profile shows some 100,000 clones, around 90% of them singletons. The V and J ends lost 3 bases and 6 bases, in that order; junction bases with no gene match: 3. The CDR3 totals 13 residues. Germline V gene lookup returns CDR1 SGHDT and CDR2 YYEEEE. Overall study findings and caveats: CD4 TCRs associated with vaccination spanned spike, dominating at 160-218 and 743-854. Most donors were white British and more were female, and clonal diversity was possibly underestimated. Spike-specific TCR breadth and depth rose after two AZD1222 doses. Seropositivity was recorded at baseline in only 6 or 7 AZD1222 recipients.

This chain joins TRBV5-6 and TRBJ1-5; 7 bases agree with TRBD1. The sequence derives from an adult who received the AZD1222 COVID-19 vaccine. The sequenced sample was peripheral blood, obtained 28 days after the second AZD1222 dose. DNA of the CDR3: TGTGCCAGCAGCTCGCAGGGGGTTCAGCCCCAGCATTTT. Protein product: CASSSQGVQPQHF.